The 5 T cell receptor beta chains reported below all come from one sample, sequenced in a study of regulatory T cells in long-lasting Graves disease. Time point reported: newly diagnosed GD, antithyroid drugs for less than 3 months. Researchers made the TCR library from RNA that was extracted from PBMCs. Investigators prepared the TCR beta libraries by applying iRepertoire HTBI primers and Arm-PCR of CDR3 regions. TCRdb re-called the multiplex PCR reads through MiXCR, storing one row per CDR3 protein. The sample has fewer than 500,000 distinct CDR3 sequences; around 16% are singletons. These data are also associated with another study on T cells in Graves' hyperthyroidism and ophthalmopathy.

This specimen was peripheral blood mononuclear cells (PBMCs), taken at new diagnosis, from a patient treated with antithyroid drugs. The source of these receptors is a man aged 35 to 55 with Graves disease.

This clonotype has just a few counts. CDR3 region: CASSQEAGGLGGYTF. CDR3 coding DNA: TGTGCCAGCAGCCAAGAAGCCGGGGGGTTGGGTGGCTACACCTTC. V and J are TRBV3-1 and TRBJ1-2; maybe TRBD1 (5 bases). The CDR3 is 15 amino acids. Trimming took off 0 bases at V and 7 bases at J, with 15 bases between the two ends. CDR1 and CDR2 from the germline V gene are LGHDT and YNNKEL (reference sequence). Full variable domain (missing parts from reference TRBV3-1 and TRBJ1-2): DTAVSQTPKYLVTQMGNDKSIKCEQNLGHDTMYWYKQDSKKFLKIMFSYNNKELIINETVPNRFSPKSPDKAHLNLHINSLELGDSAVYFCASSQEAGGLGGYTFGSGTRLTVV.

In this sample, this clonotype turned up many times. The chain recombines TRBV4-2 with TRBJ2-1, with TRBD2 matching over 13 bases. With V trimmed by 0 bases and J by 7 bases, 3 bases remained unmatched. The V gene's germline CDR1 is LGHNA and CDR2 YNFKEQ. The CDR3 runs to 16 residues. The CDR3 DNA sequence: TGTGCCAGCAGCCAAGAAGGGACTAGCGGGAAGAATGAGCAGTTCTTC. Residues: CASSQEGTSGKNEQFF.

There are a few counts of this clonotype. This sequence joins TRBV10-2 and TRBJ2-5; the match to TRBD2 covers 14 bases. V shed 0 bases, J shed 4 bases, and the junction held 1 base outside the gene matches. This CDR3 contains 16 residues. CDR1 WSHSY and CDR2 SAAADI come from the germline V gene. The CDR3 bases are TGCGCCAGCAGTGAGTCAGGGACTAGCGGGAGAGAGACCCAGTACTTC. Its protein is CASSESGTSGRETQYF.

This clonotype was counted many times. The chain joins TRBV2 to TRBJ2-7; D is ambiguous. The germline V gene has CDR1 SNHLY and CDR2 FYNNEI. This CDR3 contains 14 residues. The V end lost 1 base, the J end lost 0 bases, and 7 bases lay between the germline ends. CDR3 DNA: TGTGCCAGCAGTGAAGAACGACTCTCCTACGAGCAGTACTTC. The encoded protein is CASSEERLSYEQYF.

This clonotype has a count of ten or more. A junction end diverges from the germline sequence, so it may reflect a read error. This chain links TRBV27 with TRBJ2-6, with D maybe TRBD2 (5 bases). Looked up from germline, CDR1 is MNHEY and CDR2 is SMNVEV (reference sequence). CDR3 length: 15 residues. The CDR3 bases are TGCGCCAGCAGCTTTGGAGGTTCCGGGGCCAACGTCCTGACTTTC. Translated, it gives CASSFGGSGANVLTF.